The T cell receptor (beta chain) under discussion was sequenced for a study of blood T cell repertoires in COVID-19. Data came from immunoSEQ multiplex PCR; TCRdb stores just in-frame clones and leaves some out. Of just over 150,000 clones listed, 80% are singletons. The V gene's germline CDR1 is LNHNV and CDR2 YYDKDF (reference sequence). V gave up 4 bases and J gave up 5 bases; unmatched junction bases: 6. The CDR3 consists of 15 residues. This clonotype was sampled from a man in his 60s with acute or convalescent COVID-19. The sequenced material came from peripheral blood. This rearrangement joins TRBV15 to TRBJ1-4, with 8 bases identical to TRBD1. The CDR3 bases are TGTGCCACCAGCACAGTACAGGGGGTGAATGAAAAACTGTTTTTT. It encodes CATSTVQGVNEKLFF.